This TCR beta chain was captured by sequencing in a study of shared clonotypes between healthy human individuals. The CDR3 has 19 residues. After removal of 1 base from V and 3 bases from J, the junction contained 17 bases not matched to a gene. Germline V lookup: CDR1 MGHRA, CDR2 YSYEKL. Data came from immunoSEQ multiplex PCR; TCRdb stores just in-frame clones and leaves some out. The sample holds around 600,000 clones, about 95% seen once. Naivety among CD8 cells was defined by CD45RO negativity and positive CCR7 selection, thereby excluding terminally differentiated effector memory CD45RA+ cells. HIV-negative, healthy adults without recent acute infections or vaccinations were the donors.

This TCR came from a woman between 25 and 40 years old in good health. The chain recombines TRBV4-1 with TRBJ2-7, with 8 bases lining up with TRBD1. The specimen sequenced was naive CD8+ T cells sorted from blood. The CDR3 loop reads CASSQVLGPGQGFVYEQYF. In DNA form, the CDR3 reads TGCGCCAGCAGCCAAGTTCTAGGACCAGGACAGGGTTTCGTCTACGAGCAGTACTTC.